This T cell receptor beta chain was captured in a study of cytomegalovirus exposure and HLA in healthy donors (dated by TCRdb to 2016 to 2017). In terms of the full investigation: In an earlier analysis of fewer than 750 of the donors, around 300 Gb of sequence data and 95 million to 130 million unique TCR beta sequences from about 179 million T cells were reported. Both class I and class II loci were covered by HLA typing, at four-digit resolution. In addition to the first cohort of 666 subjects, a separate validation cohort of 120 different subjects was used. High-throughput TCR immunosequencing, statistical association of individual TCRs with disease status, and machine learning were combined to predict cytomegalovirus infection status. In an earlier analysis of roughly 600 of the donors, high-throughput TCR beta sequencing was used to judge whether each TCR beta V gene segment behaved as functional or pseudogenic. In a later genetic analysis, genome-wide SNP genotypes for about three fifths of the 666 donors were used, and that subset was treated as a discovery cohort. Of the 350 to 450 genotyped donors, 75% to 85% were placed in the genetic ancestry cluster associated with self-reported Caucasian donors. The study used immunosequencing to profile the T cell repertoires of more than 650 subjects and linked those repertoires to cytomegalovirus serostatus. Among under 450 genotyped donors of the cohort, an average of about 240,000 unique TCR beta nucleotide sequences were sequenced per donor, roughly a sixth of them non-productive. Every discovery cohort repertoire had been produced on one sequencing platform. The number of typed donors differed by locus: roughly 620-630 for A, B, C, DRB1 and DQB1; 500 to 550 for DQA1; about 600 for DPA1; and roughly 450 for DPB1. Rather than drawing on any new phenotypic data, the later analysis identified candidate immune exposures from TCR beta sequences and the way those sequences occurred across donors. The aim of the study was to test whether cataloging public T cell receptors could identify signatures of past pathogen exposure. In a later analysis, previously published TCR beta repertoires from 670 or so donors were re-analyzed and high-resolution HLA genotyping was added so that TCR occurrence patterns could be studied. An early release covering roughly 600 HLA-typed donors comprised approximately 300 gigabases of sequencing data and approximately 80 million unique TCR sequences. Because of strong linkage in the cohort, 4 to 6 DR-DQ haplotypes were treated as single units for association and clustering. Donor age, sex, ethnicity and CMV serostatus were collected together with the repertoire data.

The receptor library was made with the immunoSEQ multiplex PCR assay. A mixture of 60 forward primers for TCR Vbeta segments and 13 reverse primers for TCR Jbeta segments was used in the multiplex PCR. Amplification of the CDR3 region of rearranged TCR beta genes was performed with a multiplex PCR assay on genomic DNA. Amplified TCR beta libraries were sequenced as 87-base-pair reads on the Illumina HiSeq System. Under the source paper's analysis protocol: A later analysis tallied roughly 80 million unique TCR beta chains across the 700 or so repertoires, and about 10 million of those chains were shared by two or more donors. Raw reads were error-corrected and collapsed into unique sequences with a nearest-neighbor algorithm that merged closely related sequences to remove PCR and sequencing errors. To assign V, D and J gene segments, CDR3 sequences were aligned to IMGT reference sequences. For a sequence to be retained, at least a six-nucleotide match to both a V gene segment and a J gene segment was required. A rearrangement was called productive if the CDR3 had no stop codons and remained in frame with V and J, and every other rearrangement was called non-productive. CDR3 was defined by IMGT convention, running from the second conserved V-encoded cysteine to the conserved J-encoded phenylalanine. The earlier analysis of approximately 500 of the donors excluded sequences that lacked an unambiguous match to a single V gene segment. An earlier analysis of 500 to 600 of the donors classified V segments as functional when productive rearrangements were above 56.7% and as segregating when the standard deviation between donors was above 5%. To diagnose cytomegalovirus status from the catalog of TCR beta chain sequences, a statistical classification framework was built. V and J gene assignment, in a later analysis, came from comparing TCR nucleotide sequences with IMGT/GENE-DB human TR gene sequences. The TCRdist pipeline was used in a later analysis to assign CDR3 sequences and most-parsimonious VDJ recombination scenarios. In a later analysis, each TCR beta chain was defined by its CDR3 amino acid sequence together with its V-gene family, and reads lacking a unique V-gene family were excluded. To address suspected cross-contamination and a sequencing artifact, a later analysis removed around 600 highly shared, low-generation-probability nucleotide sequences. In a later analysis, a clonal expansion index was calculated for each public chain from normalized within-repertoire ranks of inferred template counts. A later analysis computed generation probabilities with a VDJ recombination model fitted to out-of-frame rearrangements, and checked the results against IGoR. In a later analysis, hypergeometric tests were used to score TCR-TCR, TCR-HLA and TCR-CMV co-occurrence, with a repertoire-size bias correction applied to TCR pairs. In a later analysis, false discovery rates were estimated by permuting HLA or CMV assignments 20 times. A later analysis grouped co-occurring TCRs with DBSCAN, adding TCRdist sequence similarity when clustering within HLA-allele-positive subsets. Co-occurrence clustering excluded repertoires with fewer than 30,000 or more than 120,000 public chains, plus five with anomalous nucleotide sharing. Drawn from immuneACCESS, this table holds only the in-frame rearrangements with V and J called that TCRdb kept. Clones are partly lost; checked studies trace under half to an unresolved V gene and leave the rest unexplained. The V and J calls and clone size come from that table; D and trimming were worked out from the DNA. Across this sample there are approximately 160,000 clones, with 60% to 80% seen only once. Around 4.6% of the sample comes from the top ten.

Remarks on this clone: Its antigen is currently not known. One base away there is no much larger clone; base qualities are not given.

Reading from cysteine to phenylalanine, the CDR3 counts 15 amino acids. The sequence is cut down to CDR3 DNA, 45 bases in frame from base 1. Trimming removed 4 bases from V and 3 bases from J, leaving 13 bases between the germline ends. The CDR1 and CDR2 encoded by the germline V gene are SGHDT and YYEEEE. General study outcomes and caveats: According to a later genetic analysis, donors in an Asian-associated ancestry cluster had fewer N-insertions in productive TCRs than the approximately 650-donor mean. A further reported finding was that TCR beta sequences accurately predicted the HLA-A and HLA-B alleles for most subjects in the first cohort. Strong co-occurrence of HLA alleles, especially DR and DQ, made assigning TCR associations to individual alleles difficult. Over 15 rarely observed V segments, including chromosome 9 orphons, were excluded from the earlier analysis of some 590 of the donors because counts were too low. A group of highly shared sequence variants was considered likely to be a technical artifact of the sequencing pipeline. In a later analysis, several top co-occurrence clusters were reported to appear linked to parvovirus B19, influenza, CMV and Epstein-Barr virus. The classifier was reported to diagnose cytomegalovirus status with high specificity and sensitivity in both the original cohort and the validation cohort. In the study, around 150 TCR beta chains were listed as associated with cytomegalovirus. For the cohort, immune exposure information was limited to CMV serostatus. In an earlier analysis of 587 of the donors, most TCR beta V segments appeared in productive rearrangements about 90% or about 30% of the time, broadly matching IMGT annotations. In a later analysis, HLA-associated TCR beta chains were found to be more clonally expanded and to have lower generation probabilities than equally common non-associated chains. This cohort had only TCR beta chains sequenced, and the lack of alpha or paired-chain data limited which features could be detected. In vitro tests confirmed that a few of the cytomegalovirus-associated TCR beta chains recognize cytomegalovirus antigens. While some public TCRs were present in many individuals, most TCR sequences turned up only very rarely across donors. At a false discovery rate of 0.05, a later analysis linked roughly 17,000 TCR beta sequences to specific HLA alleles. In a later analysis, TCR association rates were found to vary across HLA loci, with the most associated TCRs seen for DRB1 alleles and the fewest for HLA-C alleles. Correlated functional status among segregating V segments might reflect linkage disequilibrium, but an unknown experimental factor could not be ruled out. Sequencing depth was assumed to be roughly uniform across donors in the presence/absence analyses, though that assumption may not hold. Because some donors lacked HLA typing at each locus, the association tests relied only on the typed subset. Some IMGT-functional V segments, including TRBV6-2 and TRBV6-3, could not be distinguished by the 87-base-pair reads and were therefore excluded. Most CMV-associated TCR beta chains appeared to be HLA-restricted in a later analysis, and the HLA associations seemed to be driven largely by CMV exposure. It was suggested by the authors that the approach could potentially be generalized to other disease states and immunological phenotypes. In a later genetic analysis, a missense DCLRE1C variant was associated with V-gene and J-gene trimming of TCR beta chains, and the association was replicated in an independent cohort.

The cohort consisted of 666 healthy bone marrow donors. At the time of sampling, every cohort member was nominally healthy, though immune exposures that went unrecorded were likely present. The donor was CMV seropositive and was included in the group of almost 300 seropositive cohort members. A peripheral blood sample was provided by each donor, and peripheral blood mononuclear cells were used for TCR beta sequencing. The Qiagen DNeasy Blood Extraction Kit was used to extract genomic DNA from the blood cell samples. Sequenced: PBMCs. The clonotype comes from a man aged 18 to 35 in good health and CMV-seropositive. The V and J segments used are TRBV5-6 and TRBJ2-2, and the D gene may be TRBD2, 7 bases matching. The base sequence is TGTGCCAGCAGCCAAGGGGGGGTGGACACCGGGGAGCTGTTTTTT. Translation gives CASSQGGVDTGELFF.